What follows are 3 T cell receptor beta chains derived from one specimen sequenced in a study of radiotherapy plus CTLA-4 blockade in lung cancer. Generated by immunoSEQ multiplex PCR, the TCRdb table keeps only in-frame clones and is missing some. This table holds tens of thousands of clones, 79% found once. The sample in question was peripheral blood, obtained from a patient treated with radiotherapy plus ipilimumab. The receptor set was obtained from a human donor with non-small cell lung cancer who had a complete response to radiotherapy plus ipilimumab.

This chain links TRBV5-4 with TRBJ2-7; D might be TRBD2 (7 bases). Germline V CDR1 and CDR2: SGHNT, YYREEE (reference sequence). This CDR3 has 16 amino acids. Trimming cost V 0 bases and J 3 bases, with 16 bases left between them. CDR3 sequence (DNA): TGTGCCAGCAGCTTGGGCGGGGGCACTTTGTACTACGAGCAGTACTTC. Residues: CASSLGGGTLYYEQYF.

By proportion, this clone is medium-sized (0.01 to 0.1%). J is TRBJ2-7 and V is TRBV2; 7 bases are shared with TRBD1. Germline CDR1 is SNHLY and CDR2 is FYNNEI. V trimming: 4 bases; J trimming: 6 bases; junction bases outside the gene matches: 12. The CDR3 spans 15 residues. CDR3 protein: CASSGVTGEVGEQYF. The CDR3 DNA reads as TGTGCCAGCAGTGGGGTAACAGGGGAAGTGGGCGAGCAGTACTTC.

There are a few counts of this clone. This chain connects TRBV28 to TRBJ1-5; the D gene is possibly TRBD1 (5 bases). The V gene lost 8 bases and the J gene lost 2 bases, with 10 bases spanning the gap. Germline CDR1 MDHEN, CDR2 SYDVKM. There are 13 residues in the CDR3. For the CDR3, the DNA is TGTGCCAGCGGGATACAGGGCAATCAGCCCCAGCATTTT. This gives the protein CASGIQGNQPQHF.